A single sample is the source of the 29 T cell receptor beta chains below, sequenced in a study of blood T cell repertoires in COVID-19. Profiling relied on immunoSEQ multiplex PCR, and the TCRdb table lists in-frame clones only, not all of them. The table lists about 280,000 clones, about 83% of them singletons. The sample was peripheral blood. These receptors all stem from a woman in her fifties or sixties who had recovered from COVID-19.

The chain links TRBV5-6 to TRBJ2-3; a weak D match, TRBD2 (5 bases). CDR1 is SGHDT and CDR2 is YYEEEE in the germline V gene. This CDR3 has 13 residues. The V end was cut by 4 bases, the J end by 4 bases, with 10 bases between. CDR3 nucleotide sequence: TGTGCCAGCAGCGAGAGGGCTGCAGATACGCAGTATTTT. The encoded protein is CASSERAADTQYF.

The V gene is TRBV5-1, the J gene TRBJ2-2; 9 nucleotides match TRBD2. The ends lost 6 bases at V and 9 bases at J; junction bases unmatched: 9. CDR1 and CDR2 (germline): SGHRS, YFSETQ. The CDR3 contains 14 residues. In nucleotides, the CDR3 is TGCGCCAGCAAAGGGACTAGCAATCTTCGGGAGCTGTTTTTT. It codes for CASKGTSNLRELFF. The whole variable domain, remainder taken from reference TRBV5-1 and TRBJ2-2, is KAGVTQTPRYLIKTRGQQVTLSCSPISGHRSVSWYQQTPGQGLQFLFEYFSETQRNKGNFPGRFSGRQFSNSRSEMNVSTLELGDSALYLCASKGTSNLRELFFGEGSRLTVL.

The chain employs TRBV7-9 and TRBJ2-2; the match to TRBD1 covers 8 bases. Per the germline V gene, CDR1 is SEHNR and CDR2 is FQNEAQ (reference sequence). V gave up 5 bases and J gave up 2 bases; unmatched junction bases: 4. This CDR3 is 15 amino acids long. This chain's CDR3 is CASSKTGDNTGELFF. The CDR3 bases are TGTGCCAGCAGCAAGACAGGGGACAACACCGGGGAGCTGTTTTTT.

The J gene is TRBJ2-7, the V gene TRBV28, with TRBD1 matching 11 bases. Germline V gene data show CDR1 as MDHEN and CDR2 as SYDVKM. The V and J ends lost 4 bases and 7 bases, in that order; junction bases with no gene match: 12. The CDR3 length is 16 residues. CDR3 sequence reads: CASSSHEGDRGIEQYF. In nucleotides, the CDR3 is TGTGCCAGCAGTTCACATGAGGGGGACAGGGGGATAGAGCAGTACTTC. Drawing the rest from reference TRBV28 and TRBJ2-7, the complete variable domain is DVKVTQSSRYLVKRTGEKVFLECVQDMDHENMFWYRQDPGLGLRLIYFSYDVKMKEKGDIPEGYSVSREKKERFSLILESASTNQTSMYLCASSSHEGDRGIEQYFGPGTRLTVT.

The V call is TRBV7-2, the J call TRBJ1-6; D unclear. V was pared by 5 bases and J by 7 bases, with 15 bases between. Germline CDR1 SGHTA, CDR2 FQGNSA. The CDR3 sequence is 15 residues long. Written as DNA, the CDR3 is TGTGCCAGCAGCCCGGGAAGGGTCGCGAATTCACCCCTCCACTTT. Protein: CASSPGRVANSPLHF.

This clone came up a few times. The chain employs TRBV4-2 and TRBJ2-7; D may be TRBD2 (5 bases). V shed 2 bases and J shed 1 base, with 15 bases lying between them. CDR1 is LGHNA and CDR2 is YNFKEQ in the germline V gene. CDR3 length: 16 amino acids. The DNA of the CDR3 is TGTGCCAGCAGCCAACCAACTGATACTAGATCCTACGAGCAGTACTTC. Its protein product is CASSQPTDTRSYEQYF.

This chain joins TRBV5-8 and TRBJ2-1; 10 positions match TRBD2. Per germline, CDR1 SGHTS and CDR2 YDEGEE. The CDR3 is 14 residues long. Trimming removed 4 bases from V and 7 bases from J; junction bases left unmatched: 5. The CDR3, as DNA: TGTGCCAGCAGCCGTAATAGCGGGAGGAATGAGCAGTTCTTC. Amino acid sequence: CASSRNSGRNEQFF.

The chain is built from TRBV27 and TRBJ2-2, with 7 bases identical to TRBD1. Germline V gene lookup returns CDR1 MNHEY and CDR2 SMNVEV (reference sequence). The CDR3 length is 16 residues. V shed 5 bases and J 4 bases; nucleotides not matched to a gene: 10. The CDR3 loop reads CASSPLGQVGTGELFF. Written as DNA, the CDR3 is TGTGCCAGCAGTCCCTTAGGACAGGTCGGCACCGGGGAGCTGTTTTTT.

The gene calls are TRBV19 and TRBJ1-1, with D uncertain. The V and J ends lost 3 bases and 3 bases respectively, with 11 bases between them. Per the germline V gene, CDR1 is LNHDA and CDR2 is SQIVND (reference sequence). The length of the CDR3 is 14 residues. The DNA for the CDR3 is TGTGCCAGTAGTATTGGTGAGGTCGACACTGAAGCTTTCTTT. It yields the protein CASSIGEVDTEAFF.

The chain couples TRBV5-1 to TRBJ1-2, with D perhaps TRBD1 (6 bases). V lost 4 bases and J lost 4, with 11 bases in between. From germline, CDR1 is SGHRS and CDR2 YFSETQ. The CDR3 spans 13 residues. This chain's CDR3 is CASSLTGLYGYTF. CDR3 nucleotides: TGCGCCAGCAGCCTCACAGGGCTCTATGGCTACACCTTC. Drawing the rest from reference TRBV5-1 and TRBJ1-2, the complete variable domain is KAGVTQTPRYLIKTRGQQVTLSCSPISGHRSVSWYQQTPGQGLQFLFEYFSETQRNKGNFPGRFSGRQFSNSRSEMNVSTLELGDSALYLCASSLTGLYGYTFGSGTRLTVV.

This rearrangement joins TRBV19 to TRBJ1-1; the D is unclear. The CDR3 consists of 13 residues. Germline lookup yields CDR1 LNHDA and CDR2 SQIVND (reference sequence). Trimming removed 5 bases from V and 1 base from J, with 8 bases in between. In DNA, the CDR3 is TGTGCCAGTAGTTACTCAAAGAACACTGAAGCTTTCTTT. Encoded protein: CASSYSKNTEAFF.

The rearrangement uses TRBV7-8 and TRBJ1-3; no reliable D call. Looked up from germline, CDR1 is SGHVS and CDR2 is FQNEAQ. This CDR3 comprises 14 residues. V was clipped by 0 bases and J by 0 bases, with 3 bases between them. The CDR3 here is CASSLANSGNTIYF. As DNA, the CDR3 is TGTGCCAGCAGCTTAGCCAACTCTGGAAACACCATATATTTT. Combining the CDR3 with reference TRBV7-8 and TRBJ1-3 gives the whole variable domain GAGVSQSPRYKVAKRGQDVALRCDPISGHVSLFWYQQALGQGPEFLTYFQNEAQLDKSGLPSDRFFAERPEGSVSTLKIQRTQQEDSAVYLCASSLANSGNTIYFGEGSWLTVV.

CDR3 sequence: CASSPPPGLTDTQYF. CDR3 DNA sequence: TGCGCCAGCAGCCCTCCCCCAGGGTTGACAGATACGCAGTATTTT. V gene TRBV5-1 combines with J gene TRBJ2-3; TRBD1 is a possible D gene (5 bases). Germline loops: CDR1 SGHRS, CDR2 YFSETQ. Between the trimmed V and J ends, which lost 4 bases and 3 bases, there was a span of 15 bases. CDR3 length: 15 residues.

The J gene is TRBJ1-2, the V gene TRBV5-4; 8 bases fit TRBD1. V trimming: 2 bases; J trimming: 5 bases; junction bases outside the gene matches: 8. This CDR3 spans 15 amino acids. Looked up from germline, CDR1 is SGHNT and CDR2 is YYREEE (reference sequence). The CDR3 sequence is CASSLGTGKIYGYTF. In DNA, the CDR3 is TGTGCCAGCAGCTTAGGGACAGGCAAGATATATGGCTACACCTTC.

CDR3 DNA: TGTGCCAGCAGCTTAGAAGGCGGGGGATTGAACACTGAAGCTTTCTTT. Protein: CASSLEGGGLNTEAFF. The chain combines TRBV7-6 with TRBJ1-1, with D possibly TRBD1 on 5 matching bases. The CDR3 has 16 amino acids. Germline CDR1 SGHVS, CDR2 FNYEAQ. Trimming shortened V by 1 base and J by 0 bases, and 12 bases separated the two germline ends.

As for this clone: Other nucleotide sequences in the sample specify the same CDR3. This chain connects TRBV2 to TRBJ2-5; 8 bases align to TRBD2. Trimming removed 5 bases from V and 5 bases from J; junction bases left unmatched: 4. This CDR3 is 13 amino acids long. Germline CDR1 is SNHLY and CDR2 is FYNNEI. CDR3 residues: CASSPRGGETQYF. DNA of the CDR3: TGTGCCAGCAGTCCCCGGGGGGGTGAGACCCAGTACTTC.

This chain joins TRBV30 and TRBJ2-7; tentatively, D is TRBD2 (6 bases). This CDR3 is 14 amino acids long. Germline V gene lookup returns CDR1 GTSNPN and CDR2 SVGIG (reference sequence). Trimming stripped 1 base from V and 3 bases from J, with 13 bases between. This chain's CDR3 is CAWSDGREIYEQYF. The CDR3 coding sequence is TGTGCCTGGAGTGACGGTCGGGAGATCTACGAGCAGTACTTC. The full variable domain, with the rest looked up from reference TRBV30 and TRBJ2-7, is SQTIHQWPATLVQPVGSPLSLECTVEGTSNPNLYWYRQAAGRGLQLLFYSVGIGQISSEVPQNLSASRPQDRQFILSSKKLLLSDSGFYLCAWSDGREIYEQYFGPGTRLTVT.

In its sample, this clone was seen a few times. This chain links TRBV5-6 with TRBJ2-5; D is perhaps TRBD2 (7 bases). The V gene's germline CDR1 is SGHDT and CDR2 YYEEEE. This CDR3 has 16 amino acids. The V end lost 0 bases, the J end lost 2 bases, and 14 bases lay between the germline ends. CDR3 sequence reads: CASSLGLGGVQETQYF. CDR3 DNA sequence: TGTGCCAGCAGCTTGGGTTTAGGGGGGGTACAAGAGACCCAGTACTTC.

This sequence joins TRBV4-2 and TRBJ2-1; TRBD2 is a possible D gene (5 bases). This CDR3 comprises 18 residues. Trimming removed 0 bases at V and 2 bases at J, with 17 bases between. Looked up from germline, CDR1 is LGHNA and CDR2 is YNFKEQ. The CDR3 loop reads CASSQDGINAGTYNEQFF. DNA of the CDR3: TGTGCCAGCAGCCAAGACGGGATCAACGCCGGAACCTACAATGAGCAGTTCTTC.

This sequence joins TRBV4-1 and TRBJ1-2; TRBD1 aligns across 7 bases. The CDR3 extends over 15 amino acids. Germline assignment: CDR1 MGHRA and CDR2 YSYEKL. Unmatched junction bases numbered 11, after V lost 8 bases and J lost 2 bases. This CDR3 is CASSYFIQGNYGYTF. In nucleotides, the CDR3 is TGCGCCAGCTCCTATTTCATACAGGGGAACTATGGCTACACCTTC.

A single count supports this clone. Additional DNA sequences in this sample encode the identical CDR3. The V and J genes are TRBV5-1 and TRBJ2-7; weak D call: TRBD2 (6 bases). From germline, CDR1 is SGHRS and CDR2 YFSETQ. Trimming took off 4 bases at V and 4 bases at J, with 9 bases between the two ends. CDR3 size: 12 residues. The chain's CDR3 is CASSLGGYEQYF. The CDR3 nucleotides are TGCGCCAGCAGCCTAGGAGGGTACGAGCAGTACTTC.

The chain uses TRBV10-3 and TRBJ2-3; 8 bases are shared with TRBD2. This CDR3 spans 16 amino acids. Trimming at V came to 0 bases and at J to 0 bases, leaving 2 bases not matched to a gene. Germline-derived CDR1 and CDR2 are ENHRY and SYGVKD. The CDR3 reads CAISESSSGSTDTQYF. The DNA of the CDR3 is TGTGCCATCAGTGAGTCGTCTAGCGGGAGCACAGATACGCAGTATTTT.

V usage is TRBV28 and J usage is TRBJ2-7; the match to TRBD1 covers 8 bases. The CDR3 is 15 amino acids. V shed 2 bases, J shed 5 bases, and the junction held 8 bases outside the gene matches. Germline assignment: CDR1 MDHEN and CDR2 SYDVKM. The CDR3 DNA reads TGTGCCAGCAGTTTAACGCAGGGGGCATCGGACGAGCAGTACTTC. Protein: CASSLTQGASDEQYF.

CDR3 in amino acids: CASSLALRGADNEQFF. For the CDR3, the DNA is TGCGCCAGCAGCTTGGCTCTGCGGGGGGCCGACAATGAGCAGTTCTTC. V is TRBV5-1 and J is TRBJ2-1; 8 nucleotides agree with TRBD2. This CDR3 region has 16 residues. Germline V gives CDR1 SGHRS, CDR2 YFSETQ. The junction had 7 bases not matched to a gene; V was cut back by 0 bases and J by 5 bases.

The chain recombines TRBV5-4 with TRBJ2-7; 9 positions agree with TRBD2. Germline CDR1 reads SGHNT; CDR2 reads YYREEE (reference sequence). This CDR3 has 15 amino acids. J lost 5 bases, V lost 4 bases, and 10 bases had no gene match. The CDR3, as DNA: TGTGCCAGCAGCCCCGCGGGGGGGGCGTGGGACGAGCAGTACTTC. Translated, it gives CASSPAGGAWDEQYF.

The genes are TRBV19 and TRBJ2-2; D is unresolved. The CDR3 contains 13 residues. Germline lookup yields CDR1 LNHDA and CDR2 SQIVND (reference sequence). V lost 8 bases and J lost 3, with 10 bases in between. CDR3 residues: CASGRWDTGELFF. CDR3 sequence (DNA): TGTGCCAGTGGGCGTTGGGACACCGGGGAGCTGTTTTTT.

Only one count was recorded for this clone. The chain joins TRBV9 to TRBJ2-5, with TRBD2 matching over 9 bases. V trimming: 7 bases; J trimming: 3 bases; junction bases outside the gene matches: 4. Per the germline V gene, CDR1 is SGDLS and CDR2 is YYNGEE. CDR3 length: 13 residues. The CDR3 here is CASGGGGKETQYF. In DNA form, the CDR3 reads TGTGCCAGCGGCGGGGGGGGCAAAGAGACCCAGTACTTC.

The rearrangement joins TRBV3-1 (or the pseudogene TRBV3-2) to TRBJ2-6, with a tentative D call TRBD1 (6 bases). There are 17 residues in the CDR3. The germline V gene encodes CDR1 LGHDT and CDR2 YNNKEL (reference sequence). Trimming stripped 0 bases from V and 1 base from J, with 10 bases between. CDR3 nucleotide sequence: TGTGCCAGCAGCCAAGACCGGACAGTTTCTGGGGCCAACGTCCTGACTTTC. It specifies CASSQDRTVSGANVLTF.

This clone was counted only a few times. At one end the junction does not follow the germline gene, possibly because of a read error. In the same sample, other DNA sequences code for this CDR3. The V gene is TRBV19, the J gene TRBJ2-1; 9 bases align to TRBD2. The CDR3 is made up of 15 amino acids. From germline, CDR1 is LNHDA and CDR2 SQIVND (reference sequence). Written as DNA, the CDR3 is TGTGCCAGTTGTATTGGGACTGGGGCGGGGGGGGAGCAGTTCTTC. Amino acid sequence: CASCIGTGAGGEQFF.